Described below is a single TCR beta chain sequence and its context. The target of this receptor is not known. The sequencing machine was a NextSeq 550. The Human TCR Profiling Kit (MiLaboratory) was used to prepare UMI-labeled 5' RACE TRB cDNA libraries. cDNA synthesis used the entire amount of extracted RNA, and PCR amplification then used the entire amount of cDNA produced. Libraries were prepared in parallel using an identical number of PCR cycles. The authors processed their data as follows. About 50,000 +/- 9,200 unique UMI-labeled TRB cDNA molecules per library were extracted with MIGEC and MiXCR, with at least two reads per UMI required. Each library averaged roughly 36,000 +/- 9,600 functional in-frame TRB CDR3 nucleotide clonotypes without stop codons. After downsampling to 5000 UMI-labeled TRB molecules per sample, diversity metrics, including normalized Shannon-Wiener and Chao1, were computed in VDJtools. Clonotype-size-weighted physicochemical properties of the central five CDR3 residues (interaction energy, strength, volume and Kidera factor 4) were computed in VDJtools. TCRdb reprocessed the reads, and each CDR3 protein sequence is entered once, without DNA. Here the V and J calls rest on TCRdb's processing, not on the authors' analysis. The sample's records list 6,500 to 8,500 distinct CDR3 sequences. Clones ranked in the top ten supply 1% to 1.5% of the sample.

As encoded in the germline V gene, CDR1 is SGHRS while CDR2 is YFSETQ. CDR3 length: 15 amino acids, cysteine to phenylalanine. Only the protein is on record. Each CD8+ T cell subset was flow-sorted in triplicate, with 300,000 or so cells per subset placed directly into RLT lysis buffer. Naive CD8+ T cells were defined stringently as CD45RO-CCR7+CD27+CD95- to exclude memory contaminants. Peripheral blood mononuclear cells were isolated from buffy coats by standard density gradient centrifugation. A FACSAria III was used to flow-sort naive CXCR3-negative and CXCR3-positive CD8+ T cells. Total RNA was extracted from sorted cells using an RNeasy Mini Kit. This record belongs to a study of CXCR3-negative and CXCR3-positive naive CD8 T cells (dated by TCRdb to about 2019). For context, the study as a whole: In total, 130 million or so TRB reads were obtained, which works out to roughly 1.5 +/- 0.3 million reads per library. For the TRBV-TRBJ cluster analysis, the naive subsets came from roughly 5 donors, while the memory cells came from 3 donors. The diversity and physicochemical repertoire analyses included approximately ten donors pooled from two independent experiments.

Points the paper makes about the study in general: Within the same donor, TRBV-TRBJ usage looked similar between naive CXCR3-negative and CXCR3-positive cells, but memory cells had distinct patterns. Both naive subsets had comparably high repertoire diversity, while memory CD8+ T cells had much lower repertoire diversity. Because CXCR3 expression was partially decreased after cryopreservation, freshly isolated PBMCs were used for most assays. Because surface CD5, which is linked to self-reactivity in mice, was comparable between the naive subsets, TCR interaction strength was also inferred from TRB CDR3 physicochemical properties. Compared with CXCR3-negative naive cells, CXCR3-positive naive cells had TRB CDR3s with higher hydrophobicity (lower Kidera factor 4), lower energy, and higher strength and volume indices.

This TCR derives from a human donor in good health. Some clones in this sample may be carry-over from other donors' samples. The sample consisted of naive CXCR3- CD8+ T cells from blood. The sample's cell subset or site label, decoded: CD45RO-CCR7+CD27+CD95- naive CD8+ T cells lacking CXCR3 (TNR3-). The chain joins TRBV5-1 to TRBJ2-7; lacking DNA, the TRBD2 call made by TCRdb goes unchecked. For the CDR3, the sequence is CASSLGTSGSYEQYF.